This entry is about one T cell receptor (beta chain). This sample is part of a study of blood T cell repertoires in COVID-19. Study as a whole: COVID-19 samples from acute and convalescent phases originated in the United States, Italy and Spain. Nucleic acid was either cDNA or gDNA, and it came from T cells, B-cell-depleted T cells, or PBMCs.

Germline V lookup: CDR1 KGHDR, CDR2 SFDVKD. With 3 bases clipped from V and 2 bases from J, the junction kept 9 bases outside the gene matches. This CDR3 is built from 18 residues. In the study's own analysis: Nucleated cell number was recorded as an estimate derived from reference gene primer amplification. Data came from immunoSEQ multiplex PCR; TCRdb stores just in-frame clones and leaves some out. V and J calls plus clone size are reproduced from that table; the DNA served to infer D and trimming. The table includes approximately 50,000 clones, about four fifths detected once. This receptor was identified in a man in his 70s with active COVID-19. This chain uses TRBV24-1 with TRBJ2-1; 10 nucleotides line up with TRBD1. The specimen was peripheral blood. This CDR3 is CATSDPIKTGGTYNEQFF. CDR3 DNA sequence: TGTGCCACCAGTGATCCCATAAAGACAGGGGGCACCTACAATGAGCAGTTCTTC.